This passage covers 25 T cell receptor beta chains from one sample sequenced in a study of CXCR3-negative and CXCR3-positive naive CD8 T cells. cDNA libraries for TRB were generated by 5' RACE incorporating UMI labels. With the 5' RACE reads reprocessed, TCRdb shows one record per CDR3 protein and no DNA. The sample's table shows roughly 6,000 distinct CDR3 sequences. The specimen was naive CXCR3- CD8+ T cells from blood. The subset is: CD45RO-CCR7+CD27+CD95- naive CD8+ T cells lacking CXCR3 (TNR3-). These receptors were collected from a human donor in good health. Some clones in this sample may be carry-over from other donors' samples.

J is TRBJ1-2 and V is TRBV29-1; the TRBD1 assignment by TCRdb is unverifiable without DNA. The CDR3 spans 14 residues. CDR1 is SQVTM and CDR2 is ANQGSEA in the germline V gene. The CDR3 sequence is CSVEGRDSDYGYTF.

The rearrangement joins TRBV29-1 to TRBJ2-3; no DNA is available, so the TRBD2 call from TCRdb remains unchecked. Germline V gives CDR1 SQVTM, CDR2 ANQGSEA. This CDR3 contains 15 residues. The CDR3 reads CSVEDTGGRSDTQYF.

Its frequency marks this clonotype as medium-sized. This sequence joins TRBV6-5 and TRBJ2-1; TCRdb outputs TRBD2, but without DNA this stays unchecked. The CDR3 is made up of 17 amino acids. Germline CDR1 reads MNHEY; CDR2 reads SVGAGI. The CDR3 here is CASSQGIAGLLYNEQFF.

This CDR3 is CASSYQGLAGLETQYF. This rearrangement joins TRBV6-5 to TRBJ2-5; TCRdb lists TRBD2, though no DNA is available to test this call. The CDR3 covers 16 residues. Germline CDR1 and CDR2: MNHEY and SVGAGI.

The chain joins TRBV6-5 to TRBJ2-5; TCRdb proposes TRBD1, but this gene call is untestable without DNA. The germline CDR1 and CDR2 sequences are MNHEY and SVGAGI. CDR3 length equals 15 residues. CDR3 amino acids: CASSPQDWEQLTQYF.

The chain couples TRBV13 to TRBJ2-7; TCRdb outputs TRBD1, but without DNA this stays unchecked. This CDR3 is 13 amino acids long. CDR1 and CDR2 from the germline V gene are PRHDT and FYEKMQ (reference sequence). CDR3 protein: CASSSGRQSVQYF.

This clonotype ranks as medium-sized (0.01 to 0.1%) in terms of frequency. J is TRBJ2-7 and V is TRBV29-1. Germline values: CDR1 SQVTM, CDR2 ANQGSEA. The CDR3 extends over 12 amino acids. CDR3 sequence: CSVEAGSYEQYF.

Measured by frequency, this clonotype is medium-sized. This chain connects TRBV4-3 to TRBJ2-2; TCRdb's D call of TRBD2 is untestable without DNA. The CDR3 is 14 residues long. CDR1 is LGHNA, CDR2 YSLEER, per germline. Here the CDR3 reads CASSQEWETGELFF.

The CDR3 reads CASSGGQNSYEQYF. V gene TRBV13 combines with J gene TRBJ2-7; the TCRdb call, TRBD1, lacks DNA for checking. Germline CDR1 PRHDT, CDR2 FYEKMQ (reference sequence). The CDR3 spans 14 residues. The variable domain in full, completed from reference TRBV13 and TRBJ2-7, reads AAGVIQSPRHLIKEKRETATLKCYPIPRHDTVYWYQQGPGQDPQFLISFYEKMQSDKGSIPDRFSAQQFSDYHSELNMSSLELGDSALYFCASSGGQNSYEQYFGPGTRLTVT.

CDR3 sequence: CSVVIRGRGVNTEAFF. This chain connects TRBV29-1 to TRBJ1-1; there is no DNA to check the TCRdb D call of TRBD1. Germline V gives CDR1 SQVTM, CDR2 ANQGSEA. This CDR3 has 16 amino acids.

The J gene is TRBJ2-3, the V gene TRBV5-1; the D call of TRBD1 rests on TCRdb alone, since no DNA is present to check it. Germline lookup yields CDR1 SGHRS and CDR2 YFSETQ. This CDR3 spans 15 amino acids. CDR3 sequence reads: CASSLGQFDTDTQYF.

Considering frequency, this clonotype is medium-sized. The rearrangement uses TRBV7-3 and TRBJ2-2; lacking DNA, the TRBD1 call made by TCRdb goes unchecked. Germline-derived CDR1 and CDR2 are SGHTA and FQGTGA. The CDR3 contains 16 residues. This CDR3 is CASSAVGGVDTGELFF.

This clonotype is called medium-sized based on its frequency. The chain couples TRBV29-1 to TRBJ2-1; TCRdb lists TRBD1, though no DNA is available to test this call. The CDR3 spans 14 residues. The germline CDR1 and CDR2 sequences are SQVTM and ANQGSEA. CDR3 protein: CSAKWTWSYNEQFF.

This chain connects TRBV19 to TRBJ1-5. The CDR3 contains 14 residues. The germline gives CDR1 LNHDA, CDR2 SQIVND (reference sequence). CDR3 in amino acids: CASSIDHSNQPQHF.

By frequency, this clonotype is medium-sized. This chain joins TRBV6-5 and TRBJ1-2; TCRdb's D call, TRBD1, is unchecked because there is no DNA. Germline-derived CDR1 and CDR2 are MNHEY and SVGAGI. The CDR3 has 14 amino acids. The CDR3 loop is CASSYGTGSYGYTF.

By frequency, this clonotype registers medium-sized. The rearrangement joins TRBV21-1 to TRBJ2-1; TCRdb selects TRBD2, and the lack of DNA leaves this call unchecked. TRBV21-1 is marked as a pseudogene. The CDR3 extends over 18 amino acids. CDR3 region: CASTNGTSGRAGYNEQFF.

The chain couples TRBV7-9 to TRBJ1-1; TCRdb proposes TRBD1, but this gene call is untestable without DNA. CDR1 is SEHNR and CDR2 is FQNEAQ in the germline V gene (reference sequence). CDR3 length: 18 residues. CDR3 sequence reads: CASSLYPAAGGRDTEAFF. Supplemented by reference TRBV7-9 and TRBJ1-1, the full variable domain reads DTGVSQNPRHKITKRGQNVTFRCDPISEHNRLYWYRQTLGQGPEFLTYFQNEAQLEKSRLLSDRFSAERPKGSFSTLEIQRTEQGDSAMYLCASSLYPAAGGRDTEAFFGQGTRLTVV.

This clonotype registers medium-sized by frequency. The chain recombines TRBV6-6 with TRBJ2-7; with no DNA, the TCRdb D assignment of TRBD2 cannot be verified. Per the germline V gene, CDR1 is MNHNY and CDR2 is SVGAGI (reference sequence). CDR3 length equals 14 residues. This CDR3 is CASSYLGTNYEQYF.

This chain links TRBV29-1 with TRBJ2-7; the TCRdb call, TRBD1, lacks DNA for checking. Germline-derived CDR1 and CDR2 are SQVTM and ANQGSEA. This CDR3 is 11 amino acids long. CDR3 loop: CSVARAYEQYF.

This sequence joins TRBV29-1 and TRBJ2-5. The CDR3 is made up of 11 amino acids. CDR1 and CDR2 (germline): SQVTM, ANQGSEA. CDR3 region: CSVYARVTQYF.

This clonotype is called medium-sized based on its frequency. The chain links TRBV25-1 to TRBJ2-1. CDR3 length: 15 residues. The germline CDR1 and CDR2 sequences are MGHDK and SYGVNS. CDR3 protein: CASSEPGGSYNEQFF.

Judged by frequency, this clonotype is medium-sized. The chain recombines TRBV10-3 with TRBJ2-5; TCRdb's D gene call, TRBD2, goes unchecked for lack of DNA. Germline-derived CDR1 and CDR2 are ENHRY and SYGVKD. This CDR3 is built from 15 residues. CDR3 region: CAISEILERAQTQYF.

V gene TRBV29-1 combines with J gene TRBJ2-5. Germline lookup yields CDR1 SQVTM and CDR2 ANQGSEA. This CDR3 comprises 13 residues. This CDR3 is CSVEDSDQETQYF.

The chain uses TRBV12-3 or TRBV12-4 and TRBJ2-1; the TCRdb call, TRBD1, lacks DNA for checking. The CDR3 is 14 residues long. This CDR3 is CASSTGTEYNEQFF.

Considering frequency, this clonotype is medium-sized (0.01 to 0.1%). The chain recombines TRBV25-1 with TRBJ2-7. Germline loops: CDR1 MGHDK, CDR2 SYGVNS. This CDR3 has 12 residues. This chain's CDR3 is CASSDESYEQYF.